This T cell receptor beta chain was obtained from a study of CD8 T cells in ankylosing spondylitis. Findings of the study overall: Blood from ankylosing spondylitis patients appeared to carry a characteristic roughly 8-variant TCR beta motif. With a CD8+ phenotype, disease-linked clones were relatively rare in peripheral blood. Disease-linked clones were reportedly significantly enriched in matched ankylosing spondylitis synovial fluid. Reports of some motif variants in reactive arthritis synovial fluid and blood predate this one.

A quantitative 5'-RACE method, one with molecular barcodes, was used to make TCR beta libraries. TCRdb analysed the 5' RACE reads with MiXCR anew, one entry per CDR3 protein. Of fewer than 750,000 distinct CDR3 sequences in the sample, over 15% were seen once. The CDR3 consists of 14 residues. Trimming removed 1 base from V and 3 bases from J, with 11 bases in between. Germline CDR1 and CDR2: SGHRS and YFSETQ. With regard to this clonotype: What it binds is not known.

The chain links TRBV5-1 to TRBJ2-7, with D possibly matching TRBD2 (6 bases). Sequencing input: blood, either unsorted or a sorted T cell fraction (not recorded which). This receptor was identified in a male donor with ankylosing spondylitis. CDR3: CASSLTVGSYEQYF. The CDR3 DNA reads TGCGCCAGCAGCTTGACGGTCGGGAGCTACGAGCAGTACTTC.